This T cell receptor (beta chain) derives from a study of CD8 T cells in Susac syndrome. TEMRA sorting used CD27 and CD45RA to define memory subsets. Both populations, total CD8+ cells and sorted CD8+ TEMRA cells, underwent sequencing. With termini counted, the CDR3 has 19 amino acids. About this clonotype itself: The DNA is omitted, as the CDR3 cannot be located on it reliably, and the CDR3 follows TCRdb's listing.

When the RNA was reverse transcribed, random hexamers were used with an input of about 0.5 to 1 ug. TCRdb re-called the immunoSEQ multiplex PCR reads with MiXCR, one entry per CDR3 protein. Altogether some 1,500 distinct CDR3 sequences are present, roughly 70% being singletons, with the ten largest covering 27%. The rearrangement joins TRBV7-5 to TRBJ2-1; the DNA was not used to check the table's D call, TRBD1. TRBV7-5 is a recognized pseudogene. The sample comprised CD8+ TEMRA cells from PBMCs. Subset of the sample: FACS-sorted terminally differentiated effector memory CD8+ T cells re-expressing CD45RA (CD8+ TEMRA). This sequence originates from a human donor with Susac syndrome. CDR3 protein: CIAVPAARPGRGSNNEQFF.